This entry lists 5 T cell receptor beta chains sequenced from one sample in a study of cytotoxic CD8 clonotypes in ibrutinib-treated CLL. Sequenced by immunoSEQ multiplex PCR; TCRdb stores in-frame clones only, minus some. Of roughly 13,000 clones in the sample, around half were seen once. Here the sequenced sample was PBMCs, taken at a roughly 25-month disease-progression time point, from a patient treated with ibrutinib. Every receptor here comes from a human donor with chronic lymphocytic leukemia.

The V call is TRBV5-4, the J call TRBJ1-5; no firm D call. Germline-derived CDR1 and CDR2 are SGHNT and YYREEE (reference sequence). Trimming took off 0 bases at V and 4 bases at J, with 5 bases between the two ends. The CDR3 is 13 amino acids. CDR3 in DNA: TGTGCCAGCAGCTTGGATGGGAATCAGCCCCAGCATTTT. It translates to CASSLDGNQPQHF. Filled out from reference TRBV5-4 and TRBJ1-5, the complete variable domain reads ETGVTQSPTHLIKTRGQQVTLRCSSQSGHNTVSWYQQALGQGPQFIFQYYREEENGRGNFPPRFSGLQFPNYSSELNVNALELDDSALYLCASSLDGNQPQHFGDGTRLSIL.

By share of the sample, this clone is medium-sized. The same CDR3 arises from other DNA sequences in this sample as well. CDR3 bases: TGTGCCAGCAGCTTAGGGGACCAAACTGAGTTTTTT. It yields the protein CASSLGDQTEFF. The chain carries TRBV5-4 and TRBJ1-4; tentative D call: TRBD1 (5 bases). Trimming cost V 2 bases and J 16 bases, with 15 bases left between them. Germline-derived CDR1 and CDR2 are SGHNT and YYREEE (reference sequence). This CDR3 is built from 12 residues.

The V gene is TRBV6-5, the J gene TRBJ1-2; no clear D gene. This CDR3 contains 16 residues. CDR1 and CDR2 (germline): MNHEY, SVGAGI. Trimming pared 0 bases from V and 0 bases from J, leaving 11 bases between. For the CDR3, the DNA is TGTGCCAGCAGTTACTCGTTTGCGGTAGCTAACTATGGCTACACCTTC. Amino acid sequence: CASSYSFAVANYGYTF.

This clone was found a few times. The chain uses TRBV5-5 and TRBJ1-5, with no clear D. Trimming left V 4 bases short and J 3 bases short, with 11 bases between. The CDR3 spans 14 residues. Germline values: CDR1 SGHKS, CDR2 YYEKEE (reference sequence). The CDR3: CASSRGTDNQPQHF. The CDR3, as DNA: TGTGCCAGCAGCCGAGGTACAGACAATCAGCCCCAGCATTTT.

Regarding this clone: One end of the junction fails to match germline, which may point to a read error. The J gene is TRBJ1-5, the V gene TRBV2; D remains ambiguous. Germline V gene lookup returns CDR1 SNHLY and CDR2 FYNNEI. The CDR3 contains 14 residues. The CDR3 protein is CAISEMEGNQPQHF. In nucleotides, the CDR3 is TGTGCCATCAGTGAAATGGAGGGCAATCAGCCCCAGCATTTT.